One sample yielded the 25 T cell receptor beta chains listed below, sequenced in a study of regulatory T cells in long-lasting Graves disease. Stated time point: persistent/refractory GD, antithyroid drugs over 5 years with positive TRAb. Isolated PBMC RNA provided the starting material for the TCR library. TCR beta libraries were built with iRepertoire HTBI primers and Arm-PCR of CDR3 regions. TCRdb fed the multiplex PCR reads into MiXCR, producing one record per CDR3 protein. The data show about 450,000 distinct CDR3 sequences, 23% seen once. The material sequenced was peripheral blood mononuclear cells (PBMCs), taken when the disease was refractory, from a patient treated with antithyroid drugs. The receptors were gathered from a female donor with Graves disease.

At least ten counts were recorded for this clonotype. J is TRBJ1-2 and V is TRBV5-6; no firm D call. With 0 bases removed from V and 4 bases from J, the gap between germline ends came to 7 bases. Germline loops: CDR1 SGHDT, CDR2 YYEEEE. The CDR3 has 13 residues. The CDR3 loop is CASSLGQRYGYTF. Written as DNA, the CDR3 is TGTGCCAGCAGCTTGGGCCAGCGCTATGGCTACACCTTC.

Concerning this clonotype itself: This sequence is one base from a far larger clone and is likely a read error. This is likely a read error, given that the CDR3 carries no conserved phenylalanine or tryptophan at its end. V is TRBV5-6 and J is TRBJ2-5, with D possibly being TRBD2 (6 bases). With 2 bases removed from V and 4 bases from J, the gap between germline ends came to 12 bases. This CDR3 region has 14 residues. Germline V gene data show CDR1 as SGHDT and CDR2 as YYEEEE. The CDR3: CASSLGPEGETQYL. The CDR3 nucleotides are TGTGCCAGCAGCTTAGGCCCGGAGGGAGAGACCCAGTACCTC.

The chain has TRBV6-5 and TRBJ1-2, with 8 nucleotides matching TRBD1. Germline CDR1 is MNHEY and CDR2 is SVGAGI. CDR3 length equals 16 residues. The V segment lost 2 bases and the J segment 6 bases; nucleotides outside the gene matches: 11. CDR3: CASSYLAGGYGDGYTF. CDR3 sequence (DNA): TGTGCCAGCAGTTACCTAGCAGGGGGCTACGGAGATGGCTACACCTTC.

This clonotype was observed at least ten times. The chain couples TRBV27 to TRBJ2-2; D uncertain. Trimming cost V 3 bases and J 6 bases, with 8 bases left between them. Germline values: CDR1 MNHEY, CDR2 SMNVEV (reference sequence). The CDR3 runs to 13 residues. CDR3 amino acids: CASSFSAAGELFF. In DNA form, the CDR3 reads TGTGCCAGCAGTTTTTCGGCCGCCGGGGAGCTGTTTTTT.

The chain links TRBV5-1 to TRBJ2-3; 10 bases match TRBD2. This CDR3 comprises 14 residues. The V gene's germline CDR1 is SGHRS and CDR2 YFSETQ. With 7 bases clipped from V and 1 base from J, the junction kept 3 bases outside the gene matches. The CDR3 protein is CASRGLAGTDTQYF. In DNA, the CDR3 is TGCGCCAGCCGAGGACTAGCGGGCACAGATACGCAGTATTTT.

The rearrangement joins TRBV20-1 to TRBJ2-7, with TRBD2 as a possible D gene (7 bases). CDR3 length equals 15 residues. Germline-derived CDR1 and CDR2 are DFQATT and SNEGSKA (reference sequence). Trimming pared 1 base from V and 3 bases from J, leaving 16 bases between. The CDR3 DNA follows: TGCAGTGCTAGAGGGGTGCAGGGGAGGGACTACGAGCAGTACTTC. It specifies CSARGVQGRDYEQYF.

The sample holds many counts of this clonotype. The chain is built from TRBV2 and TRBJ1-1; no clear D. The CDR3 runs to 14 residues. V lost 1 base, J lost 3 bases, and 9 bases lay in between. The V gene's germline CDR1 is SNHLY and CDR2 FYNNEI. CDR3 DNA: TGTGCCAGCAGTGAAGAGAAGGTCTACACTGAAGCTTTCTTT. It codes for CASSEEKVYTEAFF.

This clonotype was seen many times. This CDR3 reads CASSYRGSNQPQHF. DNA for the CDR3: TGTGCCAGCAGTTACAGGGGTAGCAATCAGCCCCAGCATTTT. The genes are TRBV6-5 and TRBJ1-5, with D perhaps matching TRBD1 (5 bases). CDR3 length equals 14 residues. CDR1 and CDR2 (germline): MNHEY, SVGAGI. Trimming pared 2 bases from V and 0 bases from J, leaving 5 bases between.

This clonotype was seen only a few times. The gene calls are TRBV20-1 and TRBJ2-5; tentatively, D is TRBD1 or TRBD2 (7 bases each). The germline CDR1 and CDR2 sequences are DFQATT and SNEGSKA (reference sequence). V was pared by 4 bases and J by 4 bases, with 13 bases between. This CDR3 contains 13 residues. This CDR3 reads CSATSRGGETQYF. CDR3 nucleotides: TGCAGTGCTACATCCAGGGGGGGAGAGACCCAGTACTTC.

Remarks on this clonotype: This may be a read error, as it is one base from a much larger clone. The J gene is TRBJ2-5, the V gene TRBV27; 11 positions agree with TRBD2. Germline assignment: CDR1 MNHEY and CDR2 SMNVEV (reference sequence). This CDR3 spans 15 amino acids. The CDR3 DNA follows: TGTGCCGGCAGAGTTAGCGGGAGGGCTCGAGAGACCCAGTACTTC. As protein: CAGRVSGRARETQYF.

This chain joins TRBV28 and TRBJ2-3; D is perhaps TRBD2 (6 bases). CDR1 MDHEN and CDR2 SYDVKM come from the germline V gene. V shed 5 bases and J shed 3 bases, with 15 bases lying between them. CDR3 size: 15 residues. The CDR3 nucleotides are TGTGCCAGCAGTCTTAGCGGAAAGGCTACAGATACGCAGTATTTT. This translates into CASSLSGKATDTQYF.

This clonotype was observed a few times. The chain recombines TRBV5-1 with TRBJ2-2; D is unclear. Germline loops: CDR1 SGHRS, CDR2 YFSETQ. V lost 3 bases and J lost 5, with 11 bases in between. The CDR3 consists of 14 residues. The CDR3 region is CASSSPRSTGELFF. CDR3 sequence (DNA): TGCGCCAGCAGCTCACCACGGAGTACCGGGGAGCTGTTTTTT. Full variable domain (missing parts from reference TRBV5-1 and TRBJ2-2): KAGVTQTPRYLIKTRGQQVTLSCSPISGHRSVSWYQQTPGQGLQFLFEYFSETQRNKGNFPGRFSGRQFSNSRSEMNVSTLELGDSALYLCASSSPRSTGELFFGEGSRLTVL.

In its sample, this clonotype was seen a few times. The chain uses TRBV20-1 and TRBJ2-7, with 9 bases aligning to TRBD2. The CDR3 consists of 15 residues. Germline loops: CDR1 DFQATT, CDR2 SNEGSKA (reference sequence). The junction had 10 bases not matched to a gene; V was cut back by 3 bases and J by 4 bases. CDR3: CSASGSAGGSYEQYF. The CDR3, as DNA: TGCAGTGCTAGCGGATCCGCGGGAGGGAGTTACGAGCAGTACTTC.

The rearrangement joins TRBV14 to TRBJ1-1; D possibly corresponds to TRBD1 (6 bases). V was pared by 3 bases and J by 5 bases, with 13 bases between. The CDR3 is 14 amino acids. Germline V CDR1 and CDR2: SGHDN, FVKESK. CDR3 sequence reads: CASSHKQGGTEAFF. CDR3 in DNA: TGTGCCAGCAGCCACAAACAGGGAGGAACTGAAGCTTTCTTT. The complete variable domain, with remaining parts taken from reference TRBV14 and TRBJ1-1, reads EAGVTQFPSHSVIEKGQTVTLRCDPISGHDNLYWYRRVMGKEIKFLLHFVKESKQDESGMPNNRFLAERTGGTYSTLKVQPAELEDSGVYFCASSHKQGGTEAFFGQGTRLTVV.

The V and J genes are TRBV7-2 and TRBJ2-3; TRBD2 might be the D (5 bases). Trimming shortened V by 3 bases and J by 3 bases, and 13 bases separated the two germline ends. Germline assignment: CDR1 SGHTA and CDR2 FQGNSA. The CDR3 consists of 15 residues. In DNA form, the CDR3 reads TGTGCCAGCAGCTTTCTACGGCTAGCTACAGATACGCAGTATTTT. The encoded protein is CASSFLRLATDTQYF.

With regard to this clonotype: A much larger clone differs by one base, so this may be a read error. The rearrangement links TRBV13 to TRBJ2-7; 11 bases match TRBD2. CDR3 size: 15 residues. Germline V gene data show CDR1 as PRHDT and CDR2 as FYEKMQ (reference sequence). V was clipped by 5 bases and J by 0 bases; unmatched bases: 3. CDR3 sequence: CASSQGLADSYEQYF. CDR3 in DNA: TGTGCCAGCAGCCAGGGACTAGCGGACTCCTACGAGCAGTACTTC.

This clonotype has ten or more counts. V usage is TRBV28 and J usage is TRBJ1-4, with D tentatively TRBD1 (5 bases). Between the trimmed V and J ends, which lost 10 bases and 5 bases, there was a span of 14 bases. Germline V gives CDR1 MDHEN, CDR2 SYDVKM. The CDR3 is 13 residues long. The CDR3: CAIQGSGNEKLFF. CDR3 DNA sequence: TGTGCCATTCAGGGTAGCGGAAATGAAAAACTGTTTTTT. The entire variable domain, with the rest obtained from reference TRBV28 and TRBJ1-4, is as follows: DVKVTQSSRYLVKRTGEKVFLECVQDMDHENMFWYRQDPGLGLRLIYFSYDVKMKEKGDIPEGYSVSREKKERFSLILESASTNQTSMYLCAIQGSGNEKLFFGSGTQLSVL.

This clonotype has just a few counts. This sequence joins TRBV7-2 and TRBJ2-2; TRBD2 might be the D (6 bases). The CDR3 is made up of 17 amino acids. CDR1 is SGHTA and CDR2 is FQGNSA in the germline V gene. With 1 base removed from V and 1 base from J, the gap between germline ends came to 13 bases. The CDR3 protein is CASSLVGQGGNTGELFF. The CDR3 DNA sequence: TGTGCCAGCAGCTTAGTGGGTCAGGGAGGGAACACCGGGGAGCTGTTTTTT.

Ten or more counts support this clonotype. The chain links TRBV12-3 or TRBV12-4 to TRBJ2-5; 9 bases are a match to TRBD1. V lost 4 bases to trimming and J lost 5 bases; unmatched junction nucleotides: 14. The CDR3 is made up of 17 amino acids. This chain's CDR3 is CASSSTTGTGNRETQYF. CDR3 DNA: TGTGCCAGCAGTTCAACCACCGGGACAGGGAATCGGGAGACCCAGTACTTC.

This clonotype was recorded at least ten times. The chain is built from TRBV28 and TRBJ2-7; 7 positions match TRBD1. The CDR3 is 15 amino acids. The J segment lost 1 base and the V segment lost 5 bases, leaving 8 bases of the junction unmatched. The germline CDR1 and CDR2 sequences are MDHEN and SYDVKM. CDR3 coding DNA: TGTGCCAGCAGTCGGGAACCGGGACAGTCCTACGAGCAGTACTTC. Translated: CASSREPGQSYEQYF.

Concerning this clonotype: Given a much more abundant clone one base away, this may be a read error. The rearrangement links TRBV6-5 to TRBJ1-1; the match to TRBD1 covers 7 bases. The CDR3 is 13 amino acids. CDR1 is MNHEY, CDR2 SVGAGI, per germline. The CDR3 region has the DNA TGTGCCGGCAGTTACGACAGGGTAGCTGAAGCTTTCTTT. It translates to CAGSYDRVAEAFF.

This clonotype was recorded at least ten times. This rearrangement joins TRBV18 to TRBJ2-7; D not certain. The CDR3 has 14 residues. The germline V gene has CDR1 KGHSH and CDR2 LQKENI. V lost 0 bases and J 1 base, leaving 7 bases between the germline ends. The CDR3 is CASSPPSVSYEQYF. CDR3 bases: TGTGCCAGCTCACCACCATCTGTGTCCTACGAGCAGTACTTC.

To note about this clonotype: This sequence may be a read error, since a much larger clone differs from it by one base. CDR3 sequence: CSARVGAFNEQSF. DNA for the CDR3: TGCAGTGCTAGAGTAGGAGCCTTCAATGAGCAGTCCTTC. The V gene is TRBV20-1, the J gene TRBJ2-1; D ambiguous. Germline V gives CDR1 DFQATT, CDR2 SNEGSKA (reference sequence). The CDR3 has 13 amino acids.

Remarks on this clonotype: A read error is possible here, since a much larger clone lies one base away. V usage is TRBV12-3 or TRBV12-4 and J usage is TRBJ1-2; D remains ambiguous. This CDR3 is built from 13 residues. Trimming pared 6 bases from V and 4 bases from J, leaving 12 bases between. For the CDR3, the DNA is TGTGCCAGCAGGCCCTCCCCAGTCTATGGCTACACCTTC. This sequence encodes CASRPSPVYGYTF.

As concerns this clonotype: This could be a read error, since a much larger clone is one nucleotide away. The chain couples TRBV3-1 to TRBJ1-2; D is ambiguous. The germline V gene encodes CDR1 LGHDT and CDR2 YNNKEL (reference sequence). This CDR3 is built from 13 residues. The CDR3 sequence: CASSQGRNYGCTF. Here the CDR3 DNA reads TGTGCCAGCAGCCAAGGCAGGAACTATGGCTGCACCTTC.